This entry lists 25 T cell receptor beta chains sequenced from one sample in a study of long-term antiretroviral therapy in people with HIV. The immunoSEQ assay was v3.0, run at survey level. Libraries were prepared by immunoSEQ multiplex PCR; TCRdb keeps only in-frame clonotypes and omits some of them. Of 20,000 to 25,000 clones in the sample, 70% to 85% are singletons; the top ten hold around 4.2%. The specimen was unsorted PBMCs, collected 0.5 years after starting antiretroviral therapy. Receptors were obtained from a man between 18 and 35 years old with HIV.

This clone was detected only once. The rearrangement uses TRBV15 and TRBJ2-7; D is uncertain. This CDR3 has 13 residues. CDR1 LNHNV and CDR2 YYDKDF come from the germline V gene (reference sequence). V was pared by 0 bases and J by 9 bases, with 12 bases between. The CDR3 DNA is TGTGCCACCAGCAGAGATCGGACCGATCGGCAGTACTTC. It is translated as CATSRDRTDRQYF.

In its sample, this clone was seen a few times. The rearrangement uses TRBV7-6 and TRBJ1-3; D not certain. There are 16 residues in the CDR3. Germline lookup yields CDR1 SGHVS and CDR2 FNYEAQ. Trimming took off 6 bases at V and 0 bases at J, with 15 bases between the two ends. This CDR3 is CASSPQGGRSGNTIYF. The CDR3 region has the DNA TGTGCCAGCAGTCCCCAAGGCGGGCGCTCTGGAAACACCATATATTTT. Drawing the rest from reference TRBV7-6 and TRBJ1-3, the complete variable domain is GAGVSQSPRYKVTKRGQDVALRCDPISGHVSLYWYRQALGQGPEFLTYFNYEAQQDKSGLPNDRFSAERPEGSISTLTIQRTEQRDSAMYRCASSPQGGRSGNTIYFGEGSWLTVV.

CDR3 amino acids: CASSRPTGSYEQYF. The CDR3 DNA is TGTGCCAGCAGCCGACCGACAGGCTCCTACGAGCAGTACTTC. The rearrangement joins TRBV28 to TRBJ2-7, with a tentative D call TRBD1 (6 bases). Germline CDR1 is MDHEN and CDR2 is SYDVKM. This CDR3 is 14 amino acids long. Trimming stripped 6 bases from V and 0 bases from J, with 12 bases between.

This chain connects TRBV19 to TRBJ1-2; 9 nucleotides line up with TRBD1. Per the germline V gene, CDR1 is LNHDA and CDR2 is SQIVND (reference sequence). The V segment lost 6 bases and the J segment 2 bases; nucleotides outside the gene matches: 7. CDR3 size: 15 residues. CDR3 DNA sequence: TGTGCCAGTAGCGACGGACAGGGGCGGAACTATGGCTACACCTTC. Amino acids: CASSDGQGRNYGYTF.

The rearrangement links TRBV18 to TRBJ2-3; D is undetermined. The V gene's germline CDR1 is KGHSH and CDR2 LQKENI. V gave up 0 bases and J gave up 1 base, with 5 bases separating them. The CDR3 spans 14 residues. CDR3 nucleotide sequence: TGTGCCAGCTCACCACCAATCCGCACAGATACGCAGTATTTT. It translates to CASSPPIRTDTQYF.

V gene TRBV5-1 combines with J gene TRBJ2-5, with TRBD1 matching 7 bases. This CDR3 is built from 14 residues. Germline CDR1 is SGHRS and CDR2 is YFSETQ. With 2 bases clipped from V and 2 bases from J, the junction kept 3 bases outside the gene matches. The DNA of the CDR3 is TGCGCCAGCAGCTTTGGGACAGCACAAGAGACCCAGTACTTC. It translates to CASSFGTAQETQYF.

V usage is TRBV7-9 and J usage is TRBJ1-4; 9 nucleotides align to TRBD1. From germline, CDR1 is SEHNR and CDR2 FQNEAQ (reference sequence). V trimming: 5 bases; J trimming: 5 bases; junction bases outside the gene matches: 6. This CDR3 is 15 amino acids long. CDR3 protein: CASSQDRGKNEKLFF. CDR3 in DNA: TGTGCCAGCAGCCAGGACAGGGGAAAGAATGAAAAACTGTTTTTT.

The CDR3 here is CASSIGPEGANVLTF. The CDR3 coding sequence is TGTGCCAGCAGCATAGGGCCCGAAGGGGCCAACGTCCTGACTTTC. This chain joins TRBV5-4 and TRBJ2-6, with unresolved D. Germline assignment: CDR1 SGHNT and CDR2 YYREEE (reference sequence). Trimming took off 4 bases at V and 4 bases at J, with 12 bases between the two ends. The CDR3 spans 15 residues. Looking up the rest from reference TRBV5-4 and TRBJ2-6 gives the full variable domain: ETGVTQSPTHLIKTRGQQVTLRCSSQSGHNTVSWYQQALGQGPQFIFQYYREEENGRGNFPPRFSGLQFPNYSSELNVNALELDDSALYLCASSIGPEGANVLTFGAGSRLTVL.

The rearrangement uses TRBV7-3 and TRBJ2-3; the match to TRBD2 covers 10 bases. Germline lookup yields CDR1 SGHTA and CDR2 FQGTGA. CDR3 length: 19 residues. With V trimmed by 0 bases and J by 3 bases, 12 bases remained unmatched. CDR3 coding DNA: TGTGCCAGCAGCTTAACGGGGGGAGCGGGAGGGCCTTTGACAGATACGCAGTATTTT. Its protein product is CASSLTGGAGGPLTDTQYF.

The CDR3: CASSTTGTGPYEQYF. The DNA for the CDR3 is TGTGCCAGCAGTACAACCGGGACAGGGCCCTACGAGCAGTACTTC. V usage is TRBV27 and J usage is TRBJ2-7; TRBD1 agrees at 9 bases. This CDR3 region has 15 residues. Germline loops: CDR1 MNHEY, CDR2 SMNVEV (reference sequence). J was trimmed by 2 bases and V by 5 bases; bases with no gene match: 7.

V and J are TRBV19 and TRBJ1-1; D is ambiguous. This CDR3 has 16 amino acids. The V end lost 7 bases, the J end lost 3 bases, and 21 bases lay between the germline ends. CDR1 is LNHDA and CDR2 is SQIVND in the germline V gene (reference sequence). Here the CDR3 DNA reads TGTGCCAGTATCACTCAACCTCGGGGTCGACACACTGAAGCTTTCTTT. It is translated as CASITQPRGRHTEAFF.

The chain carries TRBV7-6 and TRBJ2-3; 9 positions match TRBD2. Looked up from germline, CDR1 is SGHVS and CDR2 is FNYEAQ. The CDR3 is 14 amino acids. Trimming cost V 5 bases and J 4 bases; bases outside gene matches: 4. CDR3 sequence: CASSGRGGSDTQYF. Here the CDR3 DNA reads TGTGCCAGCAGCGGGCGGGGGGGCTCAGATACGCAGTATTTT.

CDR3 coding DNA: TGTGCCAGCAGCTTAGCGACGGTGAGGGGATTGGGCTACACCTTC. Protein product: CASSLATVRGLGYTF. J is TRBJ1-2 and V is TRBV7-9, with D possibly being TRBD1 (5 bases). CDR3 length: 15 amino acids. Germline CDR1 is SEHNR and CDR2 is FQNEAQ (reference sequence). V was clipped by 0 bases and J by 8 bases, with 16 bases between them.

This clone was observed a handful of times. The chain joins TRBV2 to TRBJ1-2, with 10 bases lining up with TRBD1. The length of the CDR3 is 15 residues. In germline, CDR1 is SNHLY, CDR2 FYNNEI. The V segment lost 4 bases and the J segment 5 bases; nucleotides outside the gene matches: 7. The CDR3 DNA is TGTGCCAGCAGTGTCGGGGACAGGGGAAATTATGGCTACACCTTC. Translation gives CASSVGDRGNYGYTF. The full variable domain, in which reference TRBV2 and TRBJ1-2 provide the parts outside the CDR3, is EPEVTQTPSHQVTQMGQEVILRCVPISNHLYFYWYRQILGQKVEFLVSFYNNEISEKSEIFDDQFSVERPDGSNFTLKIRSTKLEDSAMYFCASSVGDRGNYGYTFGSGTRLTVV.

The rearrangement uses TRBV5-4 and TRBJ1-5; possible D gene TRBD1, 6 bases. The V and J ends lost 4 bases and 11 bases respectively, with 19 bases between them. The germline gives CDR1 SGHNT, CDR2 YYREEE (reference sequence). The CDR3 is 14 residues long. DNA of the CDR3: TGTGCCAGCAGCCGTCGGGACACGCCAAGCACCCAGCATTTT. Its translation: CASSRRDTPSTQHF.

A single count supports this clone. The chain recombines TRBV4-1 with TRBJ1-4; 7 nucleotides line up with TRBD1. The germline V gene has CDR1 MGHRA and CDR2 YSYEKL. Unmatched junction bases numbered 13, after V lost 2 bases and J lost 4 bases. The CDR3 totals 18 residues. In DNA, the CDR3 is TGCGCCAGCAGCCAACGGGGGACAGCAGCCAGCCTTAATGAAAAACTGTTTTTT. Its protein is CASSQRGTAASLNEKLFF.

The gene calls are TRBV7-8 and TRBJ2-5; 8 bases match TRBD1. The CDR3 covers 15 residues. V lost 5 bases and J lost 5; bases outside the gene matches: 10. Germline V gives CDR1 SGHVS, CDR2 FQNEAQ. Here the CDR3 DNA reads TGTGCCAGCAGCGTGGCAGGGGGCGCCGGGGAGACCCAGTACTTC. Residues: CASSVAGGAGETQYF.

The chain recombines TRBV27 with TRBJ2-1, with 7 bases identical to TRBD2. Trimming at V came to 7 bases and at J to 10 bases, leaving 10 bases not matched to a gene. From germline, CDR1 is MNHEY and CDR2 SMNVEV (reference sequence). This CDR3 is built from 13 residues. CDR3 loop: CASKPPLGLEQFF. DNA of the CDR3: TGTGCCAGCAAACCCCCCCTGGGACTAGAGCAGTTCTTC.

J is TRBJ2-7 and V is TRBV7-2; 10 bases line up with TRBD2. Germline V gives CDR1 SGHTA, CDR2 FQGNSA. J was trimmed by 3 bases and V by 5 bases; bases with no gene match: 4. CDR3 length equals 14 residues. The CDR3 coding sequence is TGTGCCAGCAGCCATAGCGGGGGGAGCTACGAGCAGTACTTC. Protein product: CASSHSGGSYEQYF.

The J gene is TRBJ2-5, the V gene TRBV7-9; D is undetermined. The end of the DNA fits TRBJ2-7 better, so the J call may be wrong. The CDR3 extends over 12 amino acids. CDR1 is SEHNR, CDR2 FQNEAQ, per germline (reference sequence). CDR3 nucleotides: TGTGCCAGCAGCTTATCGGACGGCGAGCAGTACTTC. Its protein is CASSLSDGEQYF.

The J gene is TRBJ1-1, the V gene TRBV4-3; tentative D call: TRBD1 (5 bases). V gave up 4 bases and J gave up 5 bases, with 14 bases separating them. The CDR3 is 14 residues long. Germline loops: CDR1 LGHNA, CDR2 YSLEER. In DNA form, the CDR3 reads TGCGCCAGCAGCCCAGCCGACAGTGGGACTGAAGCTTTCTTT. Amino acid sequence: CASSPADSGTEAFF.

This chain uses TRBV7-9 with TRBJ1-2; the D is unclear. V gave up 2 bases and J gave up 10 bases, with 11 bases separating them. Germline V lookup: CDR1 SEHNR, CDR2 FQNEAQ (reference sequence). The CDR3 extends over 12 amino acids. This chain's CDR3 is CASSLRAEAYTF. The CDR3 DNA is TGTGCCAGCAGCTTAAGGGCGGAGGCCTACACCTTC.

In DNA, the CDR3 is TGTGCCAGCAGTGAATTCGTGGGAGGAACCTACAATGAGCAGTTCTTC. Its translation: CASSEFVGGTYNEQFF. The chain is built from TRBV6-1 and TRBJ2-1; tentatively, D is TRBD2 (6 bases). In germline, CDR1 is MNHNS, CDR2 SASEGT. V lost 2 bases and J 2 bases, leaving 13 bases between the germline ends. CDR3 size: 16 residues.

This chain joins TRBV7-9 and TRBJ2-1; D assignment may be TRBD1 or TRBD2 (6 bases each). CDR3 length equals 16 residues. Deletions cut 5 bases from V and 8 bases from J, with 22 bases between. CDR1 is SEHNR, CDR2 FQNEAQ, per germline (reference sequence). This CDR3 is CASSQSRDTASDEQFF. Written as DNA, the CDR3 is TGTGCCAGCAGCCAATCGCGGGACACCGCTTCGGATGAGCAGTTCTTC.

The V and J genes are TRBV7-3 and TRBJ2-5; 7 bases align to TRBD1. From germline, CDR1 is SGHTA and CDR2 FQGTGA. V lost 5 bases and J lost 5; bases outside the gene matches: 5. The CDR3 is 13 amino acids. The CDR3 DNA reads TGTGCCAGCAGCCGACAGGGTGGGGAGACCCAGTACTTC. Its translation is CASSRQGGETQYF. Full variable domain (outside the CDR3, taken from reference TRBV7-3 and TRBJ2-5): GAGVSQTPSNKVTEKGKYVELRCDPISGHTALYWYRQSLGQGPEFLIYFQGTGAADDSGLPNDRFFAVRPEGSVSTLKIQRTERGDSAVYLCASSRQGGETQYFGPGTRLLVL.